The clone carrying this T cell receptor beta chain was observed a few times. The antigen is unknown. This record belongs to a study of blood T cells in healthy people across ages. Study-wide background: Template switching picked up about one barcoded beta molecule for each two T cells. Whole-study findings and limits: Naive T cell percentage by flow cytometry tracked strongly with beta diversity.

Each of the donors had roughly 9.4 milliliters of peripheral blood drawn into EDTA-treated Vacutainer tubes. Through a sample-barcoded 5' primer and a J-beta primer mix, a second PCR was run for roughly 6 to 11 cycles. Tagging of each cDNA molecule was performed by a template-switch adaptor with 12 random nucleotides. MiXCR was run by TCRdb on the 5' RACE reads, yielding one entry per CDR3 protein. The sample records fewer than 900,000 distinct CDR3 sequences, about 37% being singletons. The TCR was taken from a man between 18 and 35 years old in good health. Material for sequencing was blood.

For the CDR3, the DNA is TGTGCCAGCAGCCTCCGGGACAGGGGGAGAAGCAACACTGAAGCTTTCTTT. The encoded protein is CASSLRDRGRSNTEAFF. The rearrangement uses TRBV4-2 and TRBJ1-1, with 11 bases aligning to TRBD1. The CDR3 length is 17 residues. CDR1 is LGHNA, CDR2 YNFKEQ, per germline. The V and J ends lost 4 bases and 2 bases, in that order; junction bases with no gene match: 9.